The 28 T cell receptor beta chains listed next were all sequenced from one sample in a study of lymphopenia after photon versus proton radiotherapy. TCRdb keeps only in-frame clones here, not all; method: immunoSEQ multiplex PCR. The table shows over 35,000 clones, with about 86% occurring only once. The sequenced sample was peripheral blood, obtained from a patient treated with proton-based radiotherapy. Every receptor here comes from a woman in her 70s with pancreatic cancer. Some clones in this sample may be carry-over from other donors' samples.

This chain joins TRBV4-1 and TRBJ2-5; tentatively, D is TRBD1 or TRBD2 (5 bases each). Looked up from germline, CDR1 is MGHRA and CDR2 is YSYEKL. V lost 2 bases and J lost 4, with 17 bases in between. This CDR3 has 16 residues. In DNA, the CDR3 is TGCGCCAGCAGCCAAACCTATGCCGGGACCTCAGAGACCCAGTACTTC. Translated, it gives CASSQTYAGTSETQYF.

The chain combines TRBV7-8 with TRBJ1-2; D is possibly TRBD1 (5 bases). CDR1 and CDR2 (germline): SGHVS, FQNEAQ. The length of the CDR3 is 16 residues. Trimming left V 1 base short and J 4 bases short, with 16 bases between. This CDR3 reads CASSLGGGSNSYGYTF. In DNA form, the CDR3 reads TGTGCCAGCAGCTTAGGTGGGGGGTCGAATAGCTATGGCTACACCTTC.

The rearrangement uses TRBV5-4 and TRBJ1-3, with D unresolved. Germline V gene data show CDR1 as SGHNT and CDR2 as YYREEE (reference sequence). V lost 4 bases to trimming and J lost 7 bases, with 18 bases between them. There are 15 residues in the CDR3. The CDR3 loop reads CASSAGPPVVNTIYF. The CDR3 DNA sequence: TGTGCCAGCAGCGCCGGCCCCCCGGTGGTGAACACCATATATTTT.

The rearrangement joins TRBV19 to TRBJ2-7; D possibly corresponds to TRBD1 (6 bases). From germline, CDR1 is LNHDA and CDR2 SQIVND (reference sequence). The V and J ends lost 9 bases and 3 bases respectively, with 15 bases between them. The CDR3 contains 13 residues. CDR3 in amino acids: CASSPGHYYEQYF. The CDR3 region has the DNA TGTGCCAGCTCACCGGGACATTACTACGAGCAGTACTTC.

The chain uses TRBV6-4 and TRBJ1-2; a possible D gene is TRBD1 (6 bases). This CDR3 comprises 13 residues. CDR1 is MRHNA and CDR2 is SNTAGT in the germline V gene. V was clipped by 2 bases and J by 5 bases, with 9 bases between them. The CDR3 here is CASSDGTPYGYTF. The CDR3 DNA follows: TGTGCCAGCAGTGACGGGACACCTTATGGCTACACCTTC.

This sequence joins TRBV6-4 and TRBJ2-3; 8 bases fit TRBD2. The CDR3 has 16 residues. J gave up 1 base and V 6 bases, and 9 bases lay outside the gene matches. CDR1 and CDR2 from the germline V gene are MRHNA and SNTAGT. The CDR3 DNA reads TGTGCCAGCAGCAGCGGGAGAGTTGATGGCACAGATACGCAGTATTTT. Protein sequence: CASSSGRVDGTDTQYF.

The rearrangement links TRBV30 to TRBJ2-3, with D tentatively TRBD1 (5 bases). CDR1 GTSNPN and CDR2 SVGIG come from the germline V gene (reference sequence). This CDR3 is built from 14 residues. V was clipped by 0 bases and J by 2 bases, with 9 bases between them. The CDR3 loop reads CAWSVKGPTDTQYF. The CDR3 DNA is TGTGCCTGGAGTGTTAAGGGGCCCACAGATACGCAGTATTTT.

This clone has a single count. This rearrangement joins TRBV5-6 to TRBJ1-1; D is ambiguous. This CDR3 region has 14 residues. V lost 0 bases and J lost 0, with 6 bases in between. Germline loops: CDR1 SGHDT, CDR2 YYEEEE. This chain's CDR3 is CASSLGRLNTEAFF. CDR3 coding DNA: TGTGCCAGCAGCTTGGGGCGGTTGAACACTGAAGCTTTCTTT. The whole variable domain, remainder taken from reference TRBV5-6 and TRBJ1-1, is DAGVTQSPTHLIKTRGQQVTLRCSPKSGHDTVSWYQQALGQGPQFIFQYYEEEERQRGNFPDRFSGHQFPNYSSELNVNALLLGDSALYLCASSLGRLNTEAFFGQGTRLTVV.

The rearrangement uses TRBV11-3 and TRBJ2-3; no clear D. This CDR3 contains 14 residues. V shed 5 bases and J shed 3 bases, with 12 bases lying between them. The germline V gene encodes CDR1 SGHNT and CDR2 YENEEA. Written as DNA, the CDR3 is TGTGCCAGCAGCCCCCGAGACTTGACAGATACGCAGTATTTT. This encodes CASSPRDLTDTQYF.

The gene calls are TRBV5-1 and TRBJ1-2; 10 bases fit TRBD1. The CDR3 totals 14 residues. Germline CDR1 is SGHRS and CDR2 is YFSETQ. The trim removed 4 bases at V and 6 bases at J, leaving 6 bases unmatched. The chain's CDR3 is CASSPGQGWDGYTF. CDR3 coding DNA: TGCGCCAGCAGCCCGGGACAGGGGTGGGATGGCTACACCTTC.

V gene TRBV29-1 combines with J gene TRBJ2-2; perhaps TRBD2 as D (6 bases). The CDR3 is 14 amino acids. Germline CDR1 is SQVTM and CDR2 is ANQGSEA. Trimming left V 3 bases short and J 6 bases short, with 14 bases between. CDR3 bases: TGCAGCGTTGATCTCGGTAGCGGACCCGGGGAGCTGTTTTTT. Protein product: CSVDLGSGPGELFF.

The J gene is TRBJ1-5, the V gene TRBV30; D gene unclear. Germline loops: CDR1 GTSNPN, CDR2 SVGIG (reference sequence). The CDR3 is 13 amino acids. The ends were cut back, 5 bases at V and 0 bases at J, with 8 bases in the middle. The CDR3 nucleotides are TGTGCCTGGTCTGACGATAGCAATCAGCCCCAGCATTTT. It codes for CAWSDDSNQPQHF.

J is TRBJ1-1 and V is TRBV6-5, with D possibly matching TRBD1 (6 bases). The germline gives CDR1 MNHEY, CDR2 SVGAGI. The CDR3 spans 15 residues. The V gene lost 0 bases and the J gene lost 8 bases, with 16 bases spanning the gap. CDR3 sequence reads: CASSYSTQGLAEAFF. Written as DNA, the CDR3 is TGTGCCAGCAGTTACTCGACCCAGGGGCTTGCCGAAGCTTTCTTT.

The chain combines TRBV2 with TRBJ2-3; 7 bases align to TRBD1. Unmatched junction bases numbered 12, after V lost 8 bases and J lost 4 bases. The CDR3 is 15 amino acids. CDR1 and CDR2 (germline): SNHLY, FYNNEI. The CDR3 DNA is TGTGCCAGCTCGAGGGGGCTCAAGGGCCCAGATACGCAGTATTTT. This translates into CASSRGLKGPDTQYF.

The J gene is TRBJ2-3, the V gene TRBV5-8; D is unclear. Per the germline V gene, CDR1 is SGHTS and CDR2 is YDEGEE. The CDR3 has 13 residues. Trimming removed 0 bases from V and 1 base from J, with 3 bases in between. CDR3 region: CASSLEGTDTQYF. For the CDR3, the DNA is TGTGCCAGCAGCTTGGAGGGCACAGATACGCAGTATTTT.

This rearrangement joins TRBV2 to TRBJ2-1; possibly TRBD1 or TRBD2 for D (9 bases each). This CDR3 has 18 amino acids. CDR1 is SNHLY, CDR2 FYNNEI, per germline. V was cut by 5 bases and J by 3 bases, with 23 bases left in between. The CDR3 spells CASSRTGASGTSYNEQFF. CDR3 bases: TGTGCCAGCAGTCGGACAGGGGCTAGCGGGACGAGCTACAATGAGCAGTTCTTC.

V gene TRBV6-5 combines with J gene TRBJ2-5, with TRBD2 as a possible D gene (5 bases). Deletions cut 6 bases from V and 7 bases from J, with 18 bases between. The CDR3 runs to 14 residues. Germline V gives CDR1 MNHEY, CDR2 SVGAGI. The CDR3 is CASSQLSASGTQYF. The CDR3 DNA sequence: TGTGCCAGCAGCCAACTTAGCGCCAGTGGGACCCAGTACTTC.

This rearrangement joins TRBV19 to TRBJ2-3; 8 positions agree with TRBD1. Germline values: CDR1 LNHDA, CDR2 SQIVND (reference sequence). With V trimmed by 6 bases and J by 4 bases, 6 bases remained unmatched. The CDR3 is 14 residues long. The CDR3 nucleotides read TGTGCCAGTAGGAGGACAGGGCAGGCAGATACGCAGTATTTT. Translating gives CASRRTGQADTQYF.

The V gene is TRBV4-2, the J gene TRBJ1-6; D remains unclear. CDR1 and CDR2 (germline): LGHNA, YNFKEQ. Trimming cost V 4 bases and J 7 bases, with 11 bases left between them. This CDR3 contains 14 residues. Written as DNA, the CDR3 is TGTGCCAGCAGCCCGAGGAATGAGAATTCACCCCTCCACTTT. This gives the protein CASSPRNENSPLHF.

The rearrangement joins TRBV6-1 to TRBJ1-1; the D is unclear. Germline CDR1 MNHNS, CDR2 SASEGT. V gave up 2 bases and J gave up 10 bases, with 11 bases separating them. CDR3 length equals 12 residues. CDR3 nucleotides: TGTGCCAGCAGTGAACAGACAAATCGAGCTTTCTTT. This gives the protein CASSEQTNRAFF.

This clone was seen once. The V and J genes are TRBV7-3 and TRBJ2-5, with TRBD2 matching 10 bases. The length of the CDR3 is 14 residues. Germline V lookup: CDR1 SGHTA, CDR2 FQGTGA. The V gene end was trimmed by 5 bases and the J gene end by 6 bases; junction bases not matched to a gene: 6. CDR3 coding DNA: TGTGCCAGCAGCACAGCGGGAGGGCCACAGACCCAGTACTTC. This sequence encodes CASSTAGGPQTQYF.

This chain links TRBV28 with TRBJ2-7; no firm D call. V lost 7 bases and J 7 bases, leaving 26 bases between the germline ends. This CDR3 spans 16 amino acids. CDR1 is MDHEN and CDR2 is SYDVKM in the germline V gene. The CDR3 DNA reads TGTGCCAGCACCAACCCATCACCAGTTGGTCAAGGAGAGCAGTACTTC. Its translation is CASTNPSPVGQGEQYF.

The DNA of the CDR3 is TGTGCCAGCAGCCTCCAAACCCTGATAGCGGGAGGGACAGATACGCAGTATTTT. Translating it yields CASSLQTLIAGGTDTQYF. The gene calls are TRBV11-2 and TRBJ2-3; 11 bases line up with TRBD2. The CDR3 runs to 18 residues. Unmatched junction bases numbered 13, after V lost 5 bases and J lost 3 bases. Germline CDR1 SGHAT, CDR2 FQNNGV.

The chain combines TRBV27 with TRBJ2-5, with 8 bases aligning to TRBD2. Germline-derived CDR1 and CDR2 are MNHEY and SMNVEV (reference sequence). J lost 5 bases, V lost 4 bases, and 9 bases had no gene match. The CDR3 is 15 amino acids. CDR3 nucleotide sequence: TGTGCCAGCAGTTCGACCGGGACTAGTAGGGAGACCCAGTACTTC. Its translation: CASSSTGTSRETQYF.

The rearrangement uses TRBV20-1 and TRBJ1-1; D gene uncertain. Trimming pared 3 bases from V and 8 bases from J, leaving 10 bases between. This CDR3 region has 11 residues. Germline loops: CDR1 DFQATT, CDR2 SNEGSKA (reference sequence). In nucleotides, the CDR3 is TGCAGTGCTAGGGTAGCACAGGAAGCTTTCTTT. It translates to CSARVAQEAFF.

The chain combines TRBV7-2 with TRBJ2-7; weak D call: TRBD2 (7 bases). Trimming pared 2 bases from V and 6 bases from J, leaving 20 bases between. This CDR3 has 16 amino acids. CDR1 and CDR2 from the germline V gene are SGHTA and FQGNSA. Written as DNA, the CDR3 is TGTGCCAGCAGCTTAAGGGGGGGTAGTGACCCCCCCGAGCAGTACTTC. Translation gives CASSLRGGSDPPEQYF.

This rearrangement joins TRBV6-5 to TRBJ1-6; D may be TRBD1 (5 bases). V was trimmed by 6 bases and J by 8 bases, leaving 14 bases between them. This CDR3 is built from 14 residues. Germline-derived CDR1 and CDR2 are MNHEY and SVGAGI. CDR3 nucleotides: TGTGCCAGCAGCCGGGACCAAATGGATTCACCCCTCCACTTT. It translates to CASSRDQMDSPLHF.

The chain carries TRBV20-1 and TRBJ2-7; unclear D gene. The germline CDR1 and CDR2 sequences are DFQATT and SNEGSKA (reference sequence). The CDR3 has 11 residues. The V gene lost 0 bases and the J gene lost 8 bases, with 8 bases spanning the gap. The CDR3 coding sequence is TGCAGTGCTAGAGATCTGGCAAAGCAGTACTTC. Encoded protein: CSARDLAKQYF.